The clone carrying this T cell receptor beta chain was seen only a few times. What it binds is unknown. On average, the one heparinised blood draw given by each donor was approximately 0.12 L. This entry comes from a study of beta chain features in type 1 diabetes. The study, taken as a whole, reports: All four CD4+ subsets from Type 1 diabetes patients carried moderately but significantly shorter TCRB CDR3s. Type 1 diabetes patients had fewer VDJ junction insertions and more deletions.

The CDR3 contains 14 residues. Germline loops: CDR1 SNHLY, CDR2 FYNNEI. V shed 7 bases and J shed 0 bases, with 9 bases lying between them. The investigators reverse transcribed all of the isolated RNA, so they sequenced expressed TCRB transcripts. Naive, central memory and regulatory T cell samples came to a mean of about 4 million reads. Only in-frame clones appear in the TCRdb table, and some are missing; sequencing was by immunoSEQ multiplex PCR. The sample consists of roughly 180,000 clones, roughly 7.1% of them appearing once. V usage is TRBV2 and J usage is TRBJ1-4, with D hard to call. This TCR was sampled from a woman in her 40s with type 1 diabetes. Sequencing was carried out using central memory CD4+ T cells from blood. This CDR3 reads CASKESTTNEKLFF. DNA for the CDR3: TGTGCCAGCAAAGAGAGCACAACTAATGAAAAACTGTTTTTT.